These T cell receptor beta chains were read from a single sample in a study of tumor-infiltrating lymphocytes in oesophageal squamous cell carcinoma. Each CDR3 protein is one row after TCRdb ran MiXCR on the PCR reads. The sample lists just under 20,000 distinct CDR3 sequences; 30% to 45% were seen once. The sample consisted of esophageal tumor tissue. These receptor sequences come from a male donor with esophageal squamous cell carcinoma. CDR3s include the opening cysteine and the closing phenylalanine or tryptophan. D genes are given only for firm matches. Clone size is stated in some rows and not others, as once, few, many or a class when expanded.

>13|TRBJ2-3|TRBV6-1|NA|many
CATETQRTDTQYF
TGTGCCACCGAAACCCAGCGCACAGATACGCAGTATTTT
>13|TRBJ1-1|TRBV27|NA|many
CASSNTGRTEAFF
TGTGCCAGCAGTAACACAGGGCGCACTGAAGCTTTCTTT
>16|TRBJ2-3|TRBV10-2|NA|many
CASSERAGESSDTQYF
TGCGCCAGCAGTGAAAGAGCAGGGGAGTCCTCGGATACGCAGTATTTT
>13|TRBJ1-1|TRBV12-3/TRBV12-4|NA|many
CASSWTASTEAFF
TGTGCCAGCAGTTGGACAGCGAGCACTGAAGCTTTCTTT
>15|TRBJ2-7|TRBV12-3/TRBV12-4|NA|NA
CASSLDPEWSDTQYF
TGTGCCAGCAGTCTGGACCCCGAGTGGTCAGATACGCAGTACTTC
>12|TRBJ2-5|TRBV27|NA|NA
CASSPQGWEQYF
TGTGCCAGCAGTCCCCAGGGTTGGGAGCAGTACTTC
>14|TRBJ2-3|TRBV7-2|NA|once
CASSERERTDTQYF
TGTGCCAGCAGCGAACGGGAGCGGACAGATACGCAGTATTTT
>15|TRBJ2-3|TRBV12-3/TRBV12-4|TRBD2|many
CASSPSGRKTDTQYF
TGTGCCAGCAGTCCTAGCGGGAGGAAGACAGATACGCAGTATTTT
>14|TRBJ2-1|TRBV5-4|NA|NA
CASSVGGSSYEQFF
TGTGCCAGCAGCGTTGGGGGGAGCTCCTACGAGCAGTTCTTC
>13|TRBJ1-2|TRBV7-3|TRBD1|NA
CASSLTGVEGYTF
TGTGCCAGCAGCTTGACAGGGGTAGAAGGCTACACCTTC
>15|TRBJ2-7|TRBV5-1|NA|NA
CASNLGEKGFYEQYF
TGCGCCAGCAATCTGGGGGAAAAGGGTTTCTACGAGCAGTACTTC
>16|TRBJ1-3|TRBV28|TRBD1|NA
CASSLSAGTGGNTIYF
TGTGCCAGCAGTTTATCGGCAGGGACAGGGGGAAACACCATATATTTT
>15|TRBJ2-1|TRBV6-1|TRBD1|NA
CASSDAGQGTDTQFF
TGTGCCAGCAGTGATGCGGGACAGGGAACCGATACGCAGTTCTTC
>15|TRBJ2-2|TRBV11-2|NA|many
CASSLATDFTGELFF
TGTGCCAGCAGCTTAGCAACCGATTTCACCGGGGAGCTGTTTTTT
>13|TRBJ2-1|TRBV11-2|NA|NA
CASSLGIANEQFF
TGTGCCAGCAGCCTAGGGATAGCCAATGAGCAGTTCTTC
>18|TRBJ2-5|TRBV11-3|NA|NA
CASSLTGLGGRDQETQYF
TGTGCCAGCAGCTTAACGGGGCTCGGGGGCCGTGACCAAGAGACCCAGTACTTC
>17|TRBJ2-5|TRBV7-3|TRBD2|NA
CASRLGRGLSSPGELYF
TGTGCCAGCAGATTAGGGAGGGGACTTAGCTCTCCCGGGGAGCTGTACTTC
>19|TRBJ2-6|TRBV2|NA|many
CASSAPWGSVRSGANVLTF
TGTGCCAGCAGCGCCCCCTGGGGGAGCGTACGCTCTGGGGCCAACGTCCTGACTTTC
>16|TRBJ2-5|TRBV28|TRBD1|many
CASSDPSMDRQETQYF
TGTGCCAGCAGTGACCCATCGATGGACAGGCAAGAGACCCAGTACTTC
>12|TRBJ2-7|TRBV14|NA|NA
CASSPYYNEQYF
TGTGCCAGCAGCCCGTACTACAATGAGCAGTACTTC
>15|TRBJ2-7|TRBV7-6|NA|NA
CASSLVSSNSYEQYF
TGTGCCAGCAGCTTAGTCTCCAGTAACTCCTACGAGCAGTACTTC
>16|TRBJ2-7|TRBV7-2|TRBD2|NA
CASTPRGGSSYNEQYF
TGTGCCAGCACCCCCCGGGGCGGGAGCTCCTACAATGAGCAGTACTTC
>15|TRBJ2-7|TRBV18|NA|few
CASSPTGQEKTGQYF
TGTGCCAGCTCACCGACGGGACAAGAAAAAACTGGGCAGTACTTC
>14|TRBJ2-7|TRBV27|NA|few
CASRLVAGIDEQYF
TGTGCCAGCAGACTAGTAGCAGGGATTGACGAGCAGTACTTC
>16|TRBJ2-5|TRBV7-8|TRBD2|NA
CASSLYSSGRQETQYF
TGTGCCAGCAGCTTGTATTCTAGCGGGAGACAAGAGACCCAGTACTTC
>13|TRBJ2-1|TRBV7-8|NA|few
CASSPGTDNEQFF
TGTGCCAGCAGCCCCGGGACGGACAATGAGCAGTTCTTC
>14|TRBJ2-2|TRBV6-6|NA|many
CASSYSGDTGELFF
TGTGCCAGCAGTTACTCGGGCGACACCGGGGAGCTGTTTTTT
>14|TRBJ1-2|TRBV6-1|NA|NA
CASTLRGGGLGYTF
TGTGCCAGCACCCTAAGGGGGGGAGGCCTTGGCTACACCTTC
>14|TRBJ2-6|TRBV7-8|NA|NA
CASSPTAGANVLTF
TGTGCCAGCAGCCCTACGGCTGGGGCCAACGTCCTGACTTTC
>15|TRBJ2-7|TRBV27|TRBD1|many
CASSLGTGATYEQYF
TGTGCCAGCAGTTTGGGGACAGGGGCCACCTACGAGCAGTACTTC
>12|TRBJ2-3|TRBV7-2|TRBD2|NA
CASTSGRATQYF
TGTGCCAGCACTAGCGGGAGGGCCACGCAGTATTTT
>14|TRBJ2-7|TRBV6-2/TRBV6-3|NA|NA
CASIHKDGTYEQYF
TGTGCCAGCATCCATAAGGACGGAACCTACGAGCAGTACTTC
>15|TRBJ1-5|TRBV15|NA|NA
CATSRDGGGNQPQHF
TGTGCCACCAGCAGAGATGGCGGGGGCAATCAGCCCCAGCATTTT
>14|TRBJ2-2|TRBV2|NA|many
CASSETGSTGELFF
TGTGCCAGCAGTGAAACGGGTTCGACCGGGGAGCTGTTTTTT
>16|TRBJ1-4|TRBV5-1|NA|many
CASSLGIQAINEKLFF
TGCGCCAGCAGCTTGGGTATACAGGCCATTAATGAAAAACTGTTTTTT
>15|TRBJ2-3|TRBV6-5|NA|NA
CASKGIKGGSDTQYF
TGTGCCAGCAAGGGGATTAAAGGCGGGTCAGATACGCAGTATTTT
>13|TRBJ2-7|TRBV5-5|NA|NA
CASSLGERYEQYF
TGTGCCAGCAGCTTGGGTGAACGGTACGAGCAGTACTTC
>14|TRBJ2-7|TRBV12-3/TRBV12-4|TRBD2|NA
CASSLGGRPSEQYF
TGTGCCAGCAGTTTGGGCGGGAGGCCAAGCGAGCAGTACTTC
>15|TRBJ2-6|TRBV12-3/TRBV12-4|TRBD1|once
CAITLGQGEANVLTF
TGTGCCATCACCCTGGGACAGGGAGAGGCCAACGTCCTGACTTTC
>16|TRBJ1-2|TRBV5-1|NA|many
CASSLDVGGTNYGYTF
TGCGCCAGCAGCTTGGACGTGGGAGGGACTAACTATGGCTACACCTTC
>14|TRBJ2-7|TRBV19|TRBD2|many
CASRGSAGVHEQYF
TGTGCCAGTAGAGGTTCGGCGGGGGTCCACGAGCAGTACTTC
>14|TRBJ2-4|TRBV12-3/TRBV12-4|NA|many
CASSLWGVDSPLHF
TGTGCCAGCAGTTTATGGGGGGTGGATTCACCCCTCCACTTC
>14|TRBJ2-3|TRBV6-1|TRBD2|NA
CASTRRGGTDTQYF
TGTGCCAGCACCCGGCGGGGGGGCACAGATACGCAGTATTTT
>15|TRBJ2-5|TRBV15|NA|few
CATSRDGGAFETQYF
TGTGCCACCAGCAGAGATGGCGGGGCCTTTGAGACCCAGTACTTC
>18|TRBJ1-1|TRBV19|TRBD1|NA
CASSIDPGRGRVNTEAFF
TGTGCCAGTAGTATAGATCCCGGCAGGGGGCGCGTGAACACTGAAGCTTTCTTT
>17|TRBJ2-6|TRBV4-1|NA|many
CASRQESRISGANVLTF
TGCGCCAGCAGACAAGAGTCCCGAATCTCTGGGGCCAACGTCCTGACTTTC
>17|TRBJ2-1|TRBV13|TRBD2|few
CASSGQREGSSYNEQFF
TGTGCCAGCAGTGGACAGCGGGAGGGGAGCTCCTACAATGAGCAGTTCTTC
>13|TRBJ2-5|TRBV7-7|TRBD2|NA
CASMVPGGETQYF
TGTGCTAGCATGGTCCCCGGGGGGGAGACCCAGTACTTC
>15|TRBJ2-1|TRBV7-6|NA|few
CASSGRQGRYNEQFF
TGTGCCAGCAGCGGACGGCAGGGGAGGTACAATGAGCAGTTCTTC
>16|TRBJ2-5|TRBV11-2|NA|many
CASSFGPGREQETQYF
TGTGCCAGCAGCTTCGGACCGGGACGGGAGCAAGAGACCCAGTACTTC